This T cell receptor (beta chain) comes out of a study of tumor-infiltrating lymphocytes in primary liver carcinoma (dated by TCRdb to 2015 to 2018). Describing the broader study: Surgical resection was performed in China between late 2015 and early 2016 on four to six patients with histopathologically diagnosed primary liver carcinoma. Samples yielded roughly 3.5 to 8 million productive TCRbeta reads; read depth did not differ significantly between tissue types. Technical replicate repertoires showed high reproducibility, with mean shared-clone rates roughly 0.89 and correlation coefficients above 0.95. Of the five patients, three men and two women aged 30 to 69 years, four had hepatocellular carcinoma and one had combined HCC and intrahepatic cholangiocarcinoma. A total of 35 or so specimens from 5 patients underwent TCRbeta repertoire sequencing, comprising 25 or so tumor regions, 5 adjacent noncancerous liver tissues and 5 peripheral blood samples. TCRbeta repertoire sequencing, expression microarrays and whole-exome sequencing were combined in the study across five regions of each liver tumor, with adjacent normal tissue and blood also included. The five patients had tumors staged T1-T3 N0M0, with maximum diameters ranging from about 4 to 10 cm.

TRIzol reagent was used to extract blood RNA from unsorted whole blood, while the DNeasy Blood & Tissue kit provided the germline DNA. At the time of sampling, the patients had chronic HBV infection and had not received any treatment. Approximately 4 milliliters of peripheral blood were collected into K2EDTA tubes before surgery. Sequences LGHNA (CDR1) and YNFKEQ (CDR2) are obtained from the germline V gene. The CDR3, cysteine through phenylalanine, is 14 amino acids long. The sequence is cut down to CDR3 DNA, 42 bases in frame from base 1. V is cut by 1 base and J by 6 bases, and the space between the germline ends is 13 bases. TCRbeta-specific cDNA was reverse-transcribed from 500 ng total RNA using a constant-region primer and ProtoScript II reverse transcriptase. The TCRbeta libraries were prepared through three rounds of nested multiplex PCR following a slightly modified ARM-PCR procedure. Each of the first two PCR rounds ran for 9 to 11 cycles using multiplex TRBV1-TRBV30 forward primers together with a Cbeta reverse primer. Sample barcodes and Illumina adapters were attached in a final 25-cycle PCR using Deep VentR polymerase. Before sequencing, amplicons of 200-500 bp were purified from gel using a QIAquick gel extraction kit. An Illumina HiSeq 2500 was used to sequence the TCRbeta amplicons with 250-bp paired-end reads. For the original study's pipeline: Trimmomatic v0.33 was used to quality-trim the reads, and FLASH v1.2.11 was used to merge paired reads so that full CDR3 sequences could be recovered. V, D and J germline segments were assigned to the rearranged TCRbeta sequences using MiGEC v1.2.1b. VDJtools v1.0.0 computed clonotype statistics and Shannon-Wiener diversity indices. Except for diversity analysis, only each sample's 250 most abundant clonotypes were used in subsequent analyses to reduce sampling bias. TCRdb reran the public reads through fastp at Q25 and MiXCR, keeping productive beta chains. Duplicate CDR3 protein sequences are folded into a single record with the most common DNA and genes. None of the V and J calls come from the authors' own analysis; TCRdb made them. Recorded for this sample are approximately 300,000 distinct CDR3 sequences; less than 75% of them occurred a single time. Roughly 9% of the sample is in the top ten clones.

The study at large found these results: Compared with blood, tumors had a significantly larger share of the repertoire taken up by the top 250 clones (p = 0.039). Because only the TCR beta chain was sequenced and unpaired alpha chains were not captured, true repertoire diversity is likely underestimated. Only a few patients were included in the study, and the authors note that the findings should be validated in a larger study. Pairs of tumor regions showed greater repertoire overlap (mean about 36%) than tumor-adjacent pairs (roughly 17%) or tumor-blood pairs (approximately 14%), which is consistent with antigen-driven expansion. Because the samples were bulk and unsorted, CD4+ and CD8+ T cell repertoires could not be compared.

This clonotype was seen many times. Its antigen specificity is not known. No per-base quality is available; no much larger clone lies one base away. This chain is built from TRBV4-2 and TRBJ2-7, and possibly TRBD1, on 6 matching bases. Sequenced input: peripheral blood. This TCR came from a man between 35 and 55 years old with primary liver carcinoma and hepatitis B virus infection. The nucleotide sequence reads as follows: TGTGCCAGCAGCCAAGCCACAGGGTGGGGCGAGCAGTACTTC. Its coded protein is CASSQATGWGEQYF.